The TCR beta chain described here comes from a study of response to subunit inactivated influenza vaccine. Study-level findings and limits: The study's authors posited that every seasonal influenza vaccination enlists few new T cells.

CDR1 KGHDR and CDR2 SFDVKD come from the germline V gene. V dropped 1 base and J dropped 10 bases, with 8 bases sitting between them. The length of the CDR3 is 12 residues. One entry per CDR3 protein, called by TCRdb with MiXCR from the RT-PCR reads. The table lists roughly 710,000 distinct CDR3 sequences, around 15% of them singletons. Of note for this clonotype: The antigen is not known.

The sequencing here drew on PBMCs from blood, taken roughly 15 days before vaccination. The TCR originated in a man aged 45 to 65 who received an inactivated influenza vaccine. The chain employs TRBV24-1 and TRBJ2-3; D is ambiguous. The CDR3 sequence: CATSDFSTSQYF. CDR3 nucleotide sequence: TGTGCCACCAGTGATTTTTCAACTTCGCAGTATTTT.